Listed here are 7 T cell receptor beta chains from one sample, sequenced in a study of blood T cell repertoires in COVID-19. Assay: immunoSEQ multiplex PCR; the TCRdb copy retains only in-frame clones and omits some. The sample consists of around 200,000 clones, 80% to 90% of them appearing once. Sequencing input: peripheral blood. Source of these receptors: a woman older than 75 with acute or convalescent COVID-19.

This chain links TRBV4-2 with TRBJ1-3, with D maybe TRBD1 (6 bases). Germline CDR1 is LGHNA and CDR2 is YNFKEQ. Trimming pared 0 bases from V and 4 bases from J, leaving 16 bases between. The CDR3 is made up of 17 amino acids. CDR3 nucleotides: TGTGCCAGCAGCCAAGATCCGTGGACAGCCTCAGGAAACACCATATATTTT. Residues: CASSQDPWTASGNTIYF.

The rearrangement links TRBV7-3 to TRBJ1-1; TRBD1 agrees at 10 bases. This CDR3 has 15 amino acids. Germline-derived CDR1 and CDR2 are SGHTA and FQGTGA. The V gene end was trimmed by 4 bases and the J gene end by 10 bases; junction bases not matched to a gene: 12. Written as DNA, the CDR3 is TGTGCCAGCAGCTCAAACCCGGGACAGGGGTTACTAGCTTTCTTT. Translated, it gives CASSSNPGQGLLAFF.

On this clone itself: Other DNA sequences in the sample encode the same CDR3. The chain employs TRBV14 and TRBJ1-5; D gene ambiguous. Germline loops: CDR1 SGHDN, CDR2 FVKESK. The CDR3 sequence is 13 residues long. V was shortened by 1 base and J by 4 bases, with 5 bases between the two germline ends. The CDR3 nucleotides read TGTGCCAGCAGCCAAGGCGGTAATCAGCCCCAGCATTTT. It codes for CASSQGGNQPQHF. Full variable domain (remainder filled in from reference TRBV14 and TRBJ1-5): EAGVTQFPSHSVIEKGQTVTLRCDPISGHDNLYWYRRVMGKEIKFLLHFVKESKQDESGMPNNRFLAERTGGTYSTLKVQPAELEDSGVYFCASSQGGNQPQHFGDGTRLSIL.

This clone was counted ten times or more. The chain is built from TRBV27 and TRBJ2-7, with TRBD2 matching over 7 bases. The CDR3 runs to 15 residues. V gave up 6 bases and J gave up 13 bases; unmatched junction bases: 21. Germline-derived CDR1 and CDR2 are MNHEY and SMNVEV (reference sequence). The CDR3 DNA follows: TGTGCCAGCAGCTCTTACGGCCGAGGGGTACTAGCGTTCTACTTC. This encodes CASSSYGRGVLAFYF.

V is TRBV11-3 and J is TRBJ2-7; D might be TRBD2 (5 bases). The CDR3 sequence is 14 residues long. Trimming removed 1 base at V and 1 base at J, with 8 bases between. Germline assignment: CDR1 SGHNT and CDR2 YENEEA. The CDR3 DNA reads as TGTGCCAGCAGCTTAGGACGGGGATCCTACGAGCAGTACTTC. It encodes CASSLGRGSYEQYF.

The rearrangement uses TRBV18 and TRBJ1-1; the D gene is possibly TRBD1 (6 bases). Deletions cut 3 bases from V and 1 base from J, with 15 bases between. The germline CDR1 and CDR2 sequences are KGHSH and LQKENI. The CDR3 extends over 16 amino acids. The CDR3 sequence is CASSPVTGTKNTEAFF. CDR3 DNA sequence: TGTGCCAGCTCACCGGTTACCGGGACAAAGAACACTGAAGCTTTCTTT. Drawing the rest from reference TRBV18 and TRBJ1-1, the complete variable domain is NAGVMQNPRHLVRRRGQEARLRCSPMKGHSHVYWYRQLPEEGLKFMVYLQKENIIDESGMPKERFSAEFPKEGPSILRIQQVVRGDSAAYFCASSPVTGTKNTEAFFGQGTRLTVV.

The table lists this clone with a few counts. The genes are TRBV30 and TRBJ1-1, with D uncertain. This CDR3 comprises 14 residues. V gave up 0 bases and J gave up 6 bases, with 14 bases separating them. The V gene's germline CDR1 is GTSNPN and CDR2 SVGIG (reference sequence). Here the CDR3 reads CAWSVGRFNAEAFF. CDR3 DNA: TGTGCCTGGAGTGTGGGCAGGTTTAACGCTGAAGCTTTCTTT.